These 22 T cell receptor beta chains were sequenced from one sample in a study of metastatic and nonmetastatic thyroid tumors. TCRdb re-clonotyped the PCR reads via MiXCR. Of approximately 24,000 clones listed, about 20% are singletons. Not a single patient had been given any form of treatment at any point before undergoing thyroid surgery. Sequences were obtained from blood. The receptor source for this set is a male donor with papillary thyroid cancer or a benign thyroid nodule (not recorded which). Some clones in this sample may be carry-over from other donors' samples.

In this sample, this clone turned up many times. J is TRBJ1-2 and V is TRBV20-1, with 8 bases aligning to TRBD1. The CDR3 runs 12 residues. Germline V gives CDR1 DFQATT, CDR2 SNEGSKA (reference sequence). The V gene end was trimmed by 7 bases and the J gene end by 6 bases; junction bases not matched to a gene: 7. DNA for the CDR3: TGCAGTGTAACCAGGGGGCCAAATGGCTACACCTTC. Amino acid sequence: CSVTRGPNGYTF.

This clone was seen many times. This sequence joins TRBV5-1 and TRBJ2-2; D may match TRBD1 or TRBD2 (5 bases each). The CDR3 is made up of 12 amino acids. CDR1 and CDR2 (germline): SGHRS, YFSETQ. Trimming stripped 7 bases from V and 6 bases from J, with 10 bases between. Here the CDR3 reads CASGGEAGELFF. The DNA for the CDR3 is TGCGCCAGCGGGGGTGAGGCCGGGGAGCTGTTTTTT.

The genes are TRBV5-1 and TRBJ1-2; TRBD1 might be the D (5 bases). V lost 5 bases and J lost 7, with 30 bases in between. CDR1 is SGHRS and CDR2 is YFSETQ in the germline V gene. The CDR3 length is 18 residues. CDR3 loop: CASSQLYSQTATIFGYTF. CDR3 nucleotides: TGCGCCAGCAGTCAATTATACTCCCAGACAGCAACTATCTTTGGCTACACCTTC. Full variable domain (missing parts from reference TRBV5-1 and TRBJ1-2): KAGVTQTPRYLIKTRGQQVTLSCSPISGHRSVSWYQQTPGQGLQFLFEYFSETQRNKGNFPGRFSGRQFSNSRSEMNVSTLELGDSALYLCASSQLYSQTATIFGYTFGSGTRLTVV.

This clone has a single count. With a much larger clone just one base away, this may be a read error. The chain joins TRBV6-5 to TRBJ2-5, with D hard to call. Germline V gene lookup returns CDR1 MNHEY and CDR2 SVGAGI. The CDR3 sequence is 13 residues long. The CDR3 sequence is CGSSRTEKETQYF. DNA for the CDR3: TGTGGCAGCAGTCGGACGGAGAAGGAGACCCAGTACTTC.

V usage is TRBV4-3 and J usage is TRBJ2-3; no clear D. The CDR3 runs to 15 residues. The V gene's germline CDR1 is LGHNA and CDR2 YSLEER. V was shortened by 4 bases and J by 4 bases, with 15 bases between the two germline ends. CDR3: CASSLSRATADTQYF. The DNA of the CDR3 is TGCGCCAGCAGCCTCAGCCGGGCCACCGCAGATACGCAGTATTTT.

This clone was detected ten times or more. V usage is TRBV10-2 and J usage is TRBJ2-1, with D tentatively TRBD1 or TRBD2 (5 bases each). Germline loops: CDR1 WSHSY, CDR2 SAAADI. This CDR3 spans 15 amino acids. The V gene lost 5 bases and the J gene lost 3 bases, with 14 bases spanning the gap. CDR3 in DNA: TGCGCCAGCAGTCCCGGGACCCCTAGCTACAATGAGCAGTTCTTC. It translates to CASSPGTPSYNEQFF.

The chain uses TRBV20-1 and TRBJ1-5, with 7 bases matching TRBD1. CDR3 size: 15 residues. CDR1 and CDR2 (germline): DFQATT, SNEGSKA (reference sequence). The V segment lost 5 bases and the J segment 5 bases; nucleotides outside the gene matches: 12. In DNA, the CDR3 is TGCAGTGCTCTATCTAGCGGGACAGTAGATCAGCCCCAGCATTTT. Translation gives CSALSSGTVDQPQHF.

The chain couples TRBV4-2 to TRBJ1-5, with D uncertain. Trimming stripped 1 base from V and 6 bases from J, with 4 bases between. CDR1 and CDR2 from the germline V gene are LGHNA and YNFKEQ. There are 12 residues in the CDR3. CDR3: CASSQGGQPQHF. CDR3 in DNA: TGTGCCAGCAGCCAAGGAGGTCAGCCCCAGCATTTT.

Note on this clone: A read error may be the cause here, since a much bigger clone is one base away. The chain uses TRBV4-2 and TRBJ2-1; possibly TRBD2 for D (6 bases). The germline V gene has CDR1 LGHNA and CDR2 YNFKEQ. This CDR3 is 16 amino acids long. The CDR3: CSSSTVGRSSYNEQFF. The DNA for the CDR3 is TGTTCCAGCAGCACCGTGGGGAGGAGCTCCTACAATGAGCAGTTCTTC.

This clone occurred many times. The chain uses TRBV5-1 and TRBJ1-1, with D hard to call. CDR3 length: 14 residues. Germline lookup yields CDR1 SGHRS and CDR2 YFSETQ. V lost 3 bases, J lost 4 bases, and 13 bases lay in between. CDR3 in DNA: TGCGCCAGCAGCTCCCCTGCAGGAGCCACTGAAGCTTTCTTT. Protein product: CASSSPAGATEAFF.

At least ten counts were recorded for this clone. V gene TRBV19 combines with J gene TRBJ2-2; D is uncertain. With 10 bases removed from V and 7 bases from J, the gap between germline ends came to 22 bases. The germline V gene encodes CDR1 LNHDA and CDR2 SQIVND (reference sequence). This CDR3 contains 15 residues. Written as DNA, the CDR3 is TGTGCCACTACAGACTTTTCCGGGTCGAACGGGGAGCTGTTTTTT. Translating gives CATTDFSGSNGELFF.

J is TRBJ2-3 and V is TRBV9, with 9 bases lining up with TRBD2. V lost 5 bases and J lost 11; bases outside the gene matches: 21. Germline CDR1 is SGDLS and CDR2 is YYNGEE. The CDR3 covers 17 residues. DNA for the CDR3: TGTGCCAGCAGAGCGCCCTATAGCGGGAGTAACATGAATAAGCAGTATTTT. Protein sequence: CASRAPYSGSNMNKQYF. The entire variable domain, with the rest obtained from reference TRBV9 and TRBJ2-3, is as follows: DSGVTQTPKHLITATGQRVTLRCSPRSGDLSVYWYQQSLDQGLQFLIQYYNGEERAKGNILERFSAQQFPDLHSELNLSSLELGDSALYFCASRAPYSGSNMNKQYFGPGTRLTVL.

Ten or more counts support this clone. The chain joins TRBV7-9 to TRBJ2-1; no definite D call. Trimming stripped 5 bases from V and 4 bases from J, with 12 bases between. Germline V gene data show CDR1 as SEHNR and CDR2 as FQNEAQ (reference sequence). The CDR3 contains 14 residues. In DNA form, the CDR3 reads TGTGCCAGCAGCACCTGGACGGATTACAATGAGCAGTTCTTC. The encoded protein is CASSTWTDYNEQFF.

In this sample, this clone turned up many times. A much larger clone differs by one base, so this may be a read error. V is TRBV28 and J is TRBJ1-2; perhaps TRBD1 as D (6 bases). The CDR3 extends over 13 amino acids. The germline V gene encodes CDR1 MDHEN and CDR2 SYDVKM. Trimming took 8 bases from V and 0 from J, leaving 10 bases between them. CDR3 residues: CASSGQPNYGYTF. CDR3 nucleotide sequence: TGTGCCAGCTCGGGACAACCTAACTATGGCTACACCTTC.

Remarks on this clone: A much larger clone differs by one base, so this may be a read error. The V and J genes are TRBV10-1 and TRBJ1-1; no clear D gene. The CDR3 extends over 18 amino acids. Germline V gives CDR1 WNHNN, CDR2 SYGVQD (reference sequence). CDR3 DNA: TGCGCCAGCGGTGAGCTTCCCCCAATAGGCAGCATGAACACTGAAGCTTTCTTT. This codes for CASGELPPIGSMNTEAFF.

This clone was counted many times. This chain uses TRBV27 with TRBJ2-1, with TRBD2 matching over 9 bases. Germline V gene lookup returns CDR1 MNHEY and CDR2 SMNVEV (reference sequence). The ends lost 5 bases at V and 6 bases at J; junction bases unmatched: 11. The CDR3 loop spans 16 amino acids. The chain's CDR3 is CASSPRDAAGGNEQFF. CDR3 nucleotides: TGTGCCAGCAGTCCAAGGGACGCAGCGGGAGGCAATGAGCAGTTCTTC.

This clone was observed a single time. This rearrangement joins TRBV19 to TRBJ2-1; TRBD2 aligns across 14 bases. From germline, CDR1 is LNHDA and CDR2 SQIVND (reference sequence). Germline trimming cut 3 bases from V and 15 bases from J; bases unmatched to any gene: 4. This CDR3 region has 13 residues. CDR3 bases: TGTGCCAGTAGTATGGGGACTAGCGGGGGCTCGTTCTTC. Protein sequence: CASSMGTSGGSFF. The whole variable domain, remainder taken from reference TRBV19 and TRBJ2-1, is DGGITQSPKYLFRKEGQNVTLSCEQNLNHDAMYWYRQDPGQGLRLIYYSQIVNDFQKGDIAEGYSVSREKKESFPLTVTSAQKNPTAFYLCASSMGTSGGSFFGPGTRLTVL.

This clone was seen at least ten times. The chain recombines TRBV30 with TRBJ2-7; no clear D. Trimming took off 0 bases at V and 3 bases at J, with 24 bases between the two ends. From germline, CDR1 is GTSNPN and CDR2 SVGIG (reference sequence). The CDR3 contains 18 residues. The CDR3 loop is CAWSVLRIGRHPNYEQYF. The CDR3 nucleotides read TGTGCCTGGAGTGTACTTCGTATCGGTCGGCATCCAAACTACGAGCAGTACTTC.

This clone occurred many times. V and J are TRBV11-1 and TRBJ2-2; 9 nucleotides align to TRBD2. Germline V gene data show CDR1 as SGHAT and CDR2 as FQDESV (reference sequence). This CDR3 comprises 16 residues. V lost 7 bases, J lost 7 bases, and 13 bases stayed unmatched. The CDR3 is CASISEASGKNGELFF. The CDR3 region has the DNA TGTGCCAGCATCTCGGAGGCTAGCGGGAAGAACGGGGAGCTGTTTTTT.

In this sample, this clone turned up many times. This chain joins TRBV27 and TRBJ1-4; TRBD1 matches 8 bases. The CDR3 extends over 16 amino acids. J gave up 4 bases and V 4 bases, and 8 bases lay outside the gene matches. Germline values: CDR1 MNHEY, CDR2 SMNVEV (reference sequence). The DNA for the CDR3 is TGTGCCAGCAGTTCAAGACAGGGGTTTAGTAATGAAAAACTGTTTTTT. Its translation: CASSSRQGFSNEKLFF.

This clone was seen a single time. A read error may explain this, as a much larger clone is one base away. The gene calls are TRBV30 and TRBJ1-1; possibly TRBD1 for D (6 bases). The CDR3 is 13 residues long. Germline CDR1 and CDR2: GTSNPN and SVGIG (reference sequence). The CDR3 nucleotides read TGTGCCTGTAGCTCGACAGGCAGCTCTGAGGCTTTCTTT. This encodes CACSSTGSSEAFF.

This clone was recorded at least ten times. The chain joins TRBV6-1 to TRBJ2-7; no reliable D call. The V and J ends lost 1 base and 11 bases respectively, with 12 bases between them. The CDR3 totals 12 residues. Germline assignment: CDR1 MNHNS and CDR2 SASEGT. This chain's CDR3 is CASSEGSPRKYF. The CDR3 nucleotides read TGTGCCAGCAGTGAAGGCTCCCCTCGTAAGTACTTC.